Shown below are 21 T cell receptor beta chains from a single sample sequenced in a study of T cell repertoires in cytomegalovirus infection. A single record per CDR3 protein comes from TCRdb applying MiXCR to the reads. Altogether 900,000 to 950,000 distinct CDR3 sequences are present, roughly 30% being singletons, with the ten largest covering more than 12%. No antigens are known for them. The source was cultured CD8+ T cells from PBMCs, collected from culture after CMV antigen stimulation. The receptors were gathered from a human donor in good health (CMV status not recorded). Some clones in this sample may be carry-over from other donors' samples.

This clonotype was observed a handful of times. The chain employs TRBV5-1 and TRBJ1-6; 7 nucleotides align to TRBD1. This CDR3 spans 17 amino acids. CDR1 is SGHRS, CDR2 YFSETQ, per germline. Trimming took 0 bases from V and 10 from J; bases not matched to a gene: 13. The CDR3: CASSLDTGDGLTSPLHF. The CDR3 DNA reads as TGCGCCAGCAGCTTGGACACAGGGGATGGGTTGACGTCACCCCTCCACTTT.

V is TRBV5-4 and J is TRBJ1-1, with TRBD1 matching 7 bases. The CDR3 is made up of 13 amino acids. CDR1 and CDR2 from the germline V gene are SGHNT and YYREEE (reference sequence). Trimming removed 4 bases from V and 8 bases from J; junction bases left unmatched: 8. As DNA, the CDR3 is TGTGCCAGCAGCGGAACAGGGGTAGGCGAAGCTTTCTTT. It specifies CASSGTGVGEAFF.

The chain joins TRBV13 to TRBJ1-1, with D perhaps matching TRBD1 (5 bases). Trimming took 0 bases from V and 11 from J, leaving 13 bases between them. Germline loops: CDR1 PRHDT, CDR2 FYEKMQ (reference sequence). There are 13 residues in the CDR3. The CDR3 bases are TGTGCCAGCAGCTTAGGGGAAGGGGACGTCGCTTTCTTT. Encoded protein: CASSLGEGDVAFF. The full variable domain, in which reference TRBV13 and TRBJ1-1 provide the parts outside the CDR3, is AAGVIQSPRHLIKEKRETATLKCYPIPRHDTVYWYQQGPGQDPQFLISFYEKMQSDKGSIPDRFSAQQFSDYHSELNMSSLELGDSALYFCASSLGEGDVAFFGQGTRLTVV.

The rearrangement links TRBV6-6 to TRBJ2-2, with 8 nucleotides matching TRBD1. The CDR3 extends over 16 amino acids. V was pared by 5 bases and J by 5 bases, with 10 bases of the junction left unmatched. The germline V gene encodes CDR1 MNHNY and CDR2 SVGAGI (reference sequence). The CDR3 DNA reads TGTGCCAGCAGTACACGGACAGGGCACTTTACCGGGGAGCTGTTTTTT. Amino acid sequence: CASSTRTGHFTGELFF.

Here the CDR3 reads CASSAYPGTDEAFF. For the CDR3, the DNA is TGTGCCAGTAGTGCCTACCCCGGGACAGACGAAGCTTTCTTT. V gene TRBV19 combines with J gene TRBJ1-1; 7 nucleotides align to TRBD1. Looked up from germline, CDR1 is LNHDA and CDR2 is SQIVND (reference sequence). The CDR3 is 14 amino acids. Unmatched junction bases numbered 11, after V lost 5 bases and J lost 8 bases.

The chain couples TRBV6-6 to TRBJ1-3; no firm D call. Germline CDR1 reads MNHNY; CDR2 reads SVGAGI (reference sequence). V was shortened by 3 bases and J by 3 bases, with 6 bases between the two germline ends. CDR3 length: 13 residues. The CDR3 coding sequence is TGTGCCAGCAGTTATAATAGTGGAAACACCATATATTTT. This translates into CASSYNSGNTIYF.

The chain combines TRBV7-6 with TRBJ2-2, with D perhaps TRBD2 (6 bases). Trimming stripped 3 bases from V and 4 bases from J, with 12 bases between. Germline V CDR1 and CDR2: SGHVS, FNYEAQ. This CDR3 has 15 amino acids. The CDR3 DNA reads TGTGCCAGCAGCTTGGGGGGAGTGGGCACCGGGGAGCTGTTTTTT. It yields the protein CASSLGGVGTGELFF.

The CDR3 DNA is TGCGCCAGCAGTTCGGACACGGGGGGAGAGACCCAGTACTTC. Its translation: CASSSDTGGETQYF. The rearrangement links TRBV4-3 to TRBJ2-5, with 7 nucleotides matching TRBD2. Germline V gene sequence: CDR1 LGHNA, CDR2 YSLEER. The CDR3 loop spans 14 amino acids. J lost 4 bases, V lost 6 bases, and 8 bases had no gene match.

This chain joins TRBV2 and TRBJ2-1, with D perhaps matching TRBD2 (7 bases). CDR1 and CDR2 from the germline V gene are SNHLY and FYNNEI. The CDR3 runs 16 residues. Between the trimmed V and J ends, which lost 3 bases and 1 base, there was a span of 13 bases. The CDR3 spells CASSDRGANSYNEQFF. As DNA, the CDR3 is TGTGCCAGCAGTGATCGGGGGGCTAATTCCTACAATGAGCAGTTCTTC. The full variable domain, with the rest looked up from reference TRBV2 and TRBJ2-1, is EPEVTQTPSHQVTQMGQEVILRCVPISNHLYFYWYRQILGQKVEFLVSFYNNEISEKSEIFDDQFSVERPDGSNFTLKIRSTKLEDSAMYFCASSDRGANSYNEQFFGPGTRLTVL.

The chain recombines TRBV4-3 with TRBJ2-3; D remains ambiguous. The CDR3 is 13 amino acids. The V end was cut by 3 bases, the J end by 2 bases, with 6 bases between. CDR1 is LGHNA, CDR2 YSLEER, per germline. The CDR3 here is CASSHFFTDTQYF. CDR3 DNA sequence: TGCGCCAGCAGCCATTTTTTCACAGATACGCAGTATTTT.

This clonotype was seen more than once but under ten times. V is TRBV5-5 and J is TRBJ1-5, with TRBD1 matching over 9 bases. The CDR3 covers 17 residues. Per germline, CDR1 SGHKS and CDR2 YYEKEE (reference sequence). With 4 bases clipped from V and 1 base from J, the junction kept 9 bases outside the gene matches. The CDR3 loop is CASSLDRGEGSNQPQHF. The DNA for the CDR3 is TGTGCCAGCAGCCTGGACAGGGGAGAAGGGAGCAATCAGCCCCAGCATTTT.

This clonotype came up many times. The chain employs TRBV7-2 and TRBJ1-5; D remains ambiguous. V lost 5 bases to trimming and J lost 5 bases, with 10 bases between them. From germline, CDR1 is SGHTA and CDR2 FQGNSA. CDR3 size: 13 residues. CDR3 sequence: CASSGQNYQPQHF. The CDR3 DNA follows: TGTGCCAGCAGCGGTCAGAATTATCAGCCCCAGCATTTT. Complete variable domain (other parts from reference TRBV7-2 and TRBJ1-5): GAGVSQSPSNKVTEKGKDVELRCDPISGHTALYWYRQSLGQGLEFLIYFQGNSAPDKSGLPSDRFSAERTGGSVSTLTIQRTQQEDSAVYLCASSGQNYQPQHFGDGTRLSIL.

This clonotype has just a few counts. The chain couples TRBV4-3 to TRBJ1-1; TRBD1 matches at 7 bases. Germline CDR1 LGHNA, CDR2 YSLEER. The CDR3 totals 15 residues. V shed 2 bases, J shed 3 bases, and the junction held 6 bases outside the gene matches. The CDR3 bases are TGCGCCAGCAGCCAATCTCAGGGGGTAGACACTGAAGCTTTCTTT. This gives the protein CASSQSQGVDTEAFF.

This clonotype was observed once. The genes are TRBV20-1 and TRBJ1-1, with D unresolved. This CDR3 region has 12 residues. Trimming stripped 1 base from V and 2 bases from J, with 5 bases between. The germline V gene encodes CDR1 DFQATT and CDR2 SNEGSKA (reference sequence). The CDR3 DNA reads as TGCAGTGCTAGAGGACACAACACTGAAGCTTTCTTT. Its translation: CSARGHNTEAFF.

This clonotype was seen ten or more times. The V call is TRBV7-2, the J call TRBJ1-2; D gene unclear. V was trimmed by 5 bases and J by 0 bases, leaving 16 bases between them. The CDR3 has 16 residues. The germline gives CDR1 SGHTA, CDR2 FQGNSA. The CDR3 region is CASSPREGGPNYGYTF. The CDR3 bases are TGTGCCAGCAGCCCCCGGGAGGGTGGGCCTAACTATGGCTACACCTTC.

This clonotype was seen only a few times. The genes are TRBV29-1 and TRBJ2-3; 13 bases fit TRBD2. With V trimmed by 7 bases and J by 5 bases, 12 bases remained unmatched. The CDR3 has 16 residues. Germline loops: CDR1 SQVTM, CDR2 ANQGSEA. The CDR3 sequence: CSARTSGGLLGDTQYF. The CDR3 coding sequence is TGCAGCGCCCGGACTAGCGGGGGACTTCTTGGAGATACGCAGTATTTT.

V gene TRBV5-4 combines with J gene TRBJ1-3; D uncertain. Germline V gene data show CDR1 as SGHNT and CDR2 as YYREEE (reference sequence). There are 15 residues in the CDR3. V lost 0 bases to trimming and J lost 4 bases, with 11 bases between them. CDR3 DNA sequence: TGTGCCAGCAGCTTGGGGCCGGCCGCGGGAAACACCATATATTTT. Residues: CASSLGPAAGNTIYF.

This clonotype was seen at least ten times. This chain's CDR3 is CASSLSASRGVNGQGGDEQYV. CDR3 in DNA: TGTGCCAGCAGCTTGTCAGCTTCTAGAGGGGTTAATGGACAGGGGGGAGACGAGCAGTACGTC. The rearrangement links TRBV7-2 to TRBJ2-7; 10 bases match TRBD1. The CDR3 sequence is 21 residues long. V lost 3 bases and J lost 5; bases outside the gene matches: 25. The germline V gene has CDR1 SGHTA and CDR2 FQGNSA.

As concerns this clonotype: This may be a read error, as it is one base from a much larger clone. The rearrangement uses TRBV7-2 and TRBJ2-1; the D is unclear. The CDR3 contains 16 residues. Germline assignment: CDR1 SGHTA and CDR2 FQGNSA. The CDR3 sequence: CANSPTTVIGYNEQFF. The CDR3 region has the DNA TGTGCCAACAGCCCCACGACGGTGATCGGGTACAATGAGCAGTTCTTC.

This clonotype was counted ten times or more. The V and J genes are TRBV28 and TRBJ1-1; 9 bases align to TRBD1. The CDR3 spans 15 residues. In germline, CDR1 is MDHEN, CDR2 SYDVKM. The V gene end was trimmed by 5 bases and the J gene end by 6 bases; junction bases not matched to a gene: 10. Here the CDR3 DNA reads TGTGCCAGCAGTACCCCACAGGGGGCAATTTCTGAAGCTTTCTTT. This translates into CASSTPQGAISEAFF.

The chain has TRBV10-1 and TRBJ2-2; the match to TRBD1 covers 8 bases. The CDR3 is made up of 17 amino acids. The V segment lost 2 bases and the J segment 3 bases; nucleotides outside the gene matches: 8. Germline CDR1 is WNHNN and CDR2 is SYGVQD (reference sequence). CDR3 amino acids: CASSERIGQGDTGELFF. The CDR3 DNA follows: TGCGCCAGCAGTGAGCGGATTGGACAGGGTGACACCGGGGAGCTGTTTTTT.